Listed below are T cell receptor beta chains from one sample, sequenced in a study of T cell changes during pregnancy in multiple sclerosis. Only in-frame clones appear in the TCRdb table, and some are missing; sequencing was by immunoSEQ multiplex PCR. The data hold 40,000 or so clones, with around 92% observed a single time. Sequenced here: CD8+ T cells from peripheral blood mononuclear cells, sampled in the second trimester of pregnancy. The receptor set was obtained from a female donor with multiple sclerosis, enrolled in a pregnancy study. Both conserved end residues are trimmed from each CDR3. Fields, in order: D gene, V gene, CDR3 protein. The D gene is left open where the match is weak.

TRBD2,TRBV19,ASSIGTSGLF
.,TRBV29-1,SVIPGDGSSGANVLT
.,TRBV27,ASSLFGAGELF
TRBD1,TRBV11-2,ASSLGTGGASAYGYT
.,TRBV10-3,AISGGRGAGEDQPQH
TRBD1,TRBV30,AWSWDREAF
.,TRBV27,ASSLGGNEQY
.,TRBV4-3,ASSQDNYNEQF
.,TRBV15,ATSRDMEMDRNQPQH
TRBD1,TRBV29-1,SVGQGDYT
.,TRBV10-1,ASSEGGFEQF
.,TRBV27,ASSLSSYNEQF
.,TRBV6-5,ASSYGGSNSPLH
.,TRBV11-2,ASSPGSGLNTEAF
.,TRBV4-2,ASSQDPDQLYYNEQF
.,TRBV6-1,ASSAILGTNTDTQY
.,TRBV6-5,ASSYGQLNTEAF
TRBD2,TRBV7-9,ASSIVGLVGETQY
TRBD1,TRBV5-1,ASSPGTGGYNEQF
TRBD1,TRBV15,ATSRDRGNQPQH
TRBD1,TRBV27,ASSYSRDRAYGYT
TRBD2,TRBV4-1,ASSQGRLAGGDTQY
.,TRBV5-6,ASGPFNEQF
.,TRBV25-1,ASSDTFGYT
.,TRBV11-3,ASSSRFSGELF